What follows are 19 T cell receptor beta chains derived from one specimen sequenced in a study of blood T cell repertoires in COVID-19. TCRdb keeps only in-frame clones here, not all; method: immunoSEQ multiplex PCR. The table records some 220,000 clones, 80% to 90% of them present only once. Source material: PBMCs or T cells enriched from blood (not recorded which). Receptor source: a woman in her forties or fifties in a cohort exposed to, infected with or recovered from COVID-19 (not recorded which).

The chain links TRBV18 to TRBJ1-5; 7 bases map to TRBD1. This CDR3 is 14 amino acids long. Germline V gene sequence: CDR1 KGHSH, CDR2 LQKENI. The V and J ends lost 3 bases and 5 bases, in that order; junction bases with no gene match: 4. The CDR3: CASSPSGGDQPQHF. CDR3 bases: TGTGCCAGCTCACCTTCAGGGGGAGATCAGCCCCAGCATTTT.

This clone was picked up one time. The rearrangement uses TRBV3-1 (or the pseudogene TRBV3-2) and TRBJ1-2; TRBD1 agrees at 9 bases. Germline V CDR1 and CDR2: LGHDT, YNNKEL (reference sequence). The V and J ends lost 2 bases and 7 bases, in that order; junction bases with no gene match: 2. The CDR3 is made up of 13 amino acids. The CDR3 region is CASSQRTGVGYTF. The CDR3 DNA sequence: TGTGCCAGCAGCCAAAGGACAGGGGTTGGCTACACCTTC.

The rearrangement links TRBV5-1 to TRBJ2-1; 9 positions match TRBD2. V gave up 10 bases and J gave up 9 bases; unmatched junction bases: 14. The CDR3 loop spans 14 amino acids. Germline CDR1 SGHRS, CDR2 YFSETQ. The CDR3, as DNA: TGCGCCGGCTCCCTCGCGGGGGGGCCTTTTGAGCAGTTCTTC. This encodes CAGSLAGGPFEQFF.

V usage is TRBV10-3 and J usage is TRBJ2-7; the match to TRBD1 covers 9 bases. Trimming at V came to 0 bases and at J to 4 bases, leaving 4 bases not matched to a gene. Germline CDR1 reads ENHRY; CDR2 reads SYGVKD. CDR3 size: 15 residues. This chain's CDR3 is CAISESTGGIYEQYF. The CDR3, as DNA: TGTGCCATCAGTGAGTCTACAGGGGGCATTTACGAGCAGTACTTC.

The chain carries TRBV9 and TRBJ1-1; the D gene is possibly TRBD1 (6 bases). The CDR3 contains 15 residues. With 4 bases removed from V and 3 bases from J, the gap between germline ends came to 16 bases. Germline loops: CDR1 SGDLS, CDR2 YYNGEE. CDR3 residues: CASSYRRDMYTEAFF. The CDR3 nucleotides are TGTGCCAGCAGCTATAGACGGGACATGTACACTGAAGCTTTCTTT.

V gene TRBV3-1 (or the pseudogene TRBV3-2) combines with J gene TRBJ2-3; 12 bases map to TRBD2. In germline, CDR1 is LGHDT, CDR2 YNNKEL (reference sequence). Germline trimming cut 0 bases from V and 1 base from J; bases unmatched to any gene: 8. This CDR3 has 19 amino acids. CDR3 protein: CASSQDPSGGAHGTDTQYF. CDR3 sequence (DNA): TGTGCCAGCAGCCAAGATCCTAGCGGGGGGGCCCACGGCACAGATACGCAGTATTTT.

The gene calls are TRBV19 and TRBJ1-6, with a possible D match to TRBD1 (5 bases). The CDR3 has 16 amino acids. Looked up from germline, CDR1 is LNHDA and CDR2 is SQIVND (reference sequence). Trimming removed 3 bases from V and 2 bases from J, with 11 bases in between. CDR3 sequence (DNA): TGTGCCAGTAGTATCTTAGGGGTGGCCTATAATTCACCCCTCCACTTT. This codes for CASSILGVAYNSPLHF.

The chain combines TRBV6-5 with TRBJ2-1, with a tentative D call TRBD1 (6 bases). Germline lookup yields CDR1 MNHEY and CDR2 SVGAGI. The CDR3 loop spans 16 amino acids. V lost 3 bases and J 3 bases, leaving 15 bases between the germline ends. The CDR3: CASSYIMSGDYNEQFF. CDR3 bases: TGTGCCAGCAGTTATATCATGTCAGGGGACTACAATGAGCAGTTCTTC.

The chain is built from TRBV30 and TRBJ1-5, with 7 nucleotides matching TRBD1. Germline values: CDR1 GTSNPN, CDR2 SVGIG (reference sequence). The junction had 7 bases not matched to a gene; V was cut back by 7 bases and J by 1 base. This CDR3 comprises 14 residues. The CDR3 bases are TGTGCCTCCTCGACAGGGTGGAGCAATCAGCCCCAGCATTTT. Translated, it gives CASSTGWSNQPQHF.

The table lists this clone with a count of one. The chain joins TRBV4-2 to TRBJ2-5; D perhaps matches TRBD1 (6 bases). This CDR3 is 15 amino acids long. Germline CDR1 LGHNA, CDR2 YNFKEQ. V gave up 4 bases and J gave up 4 bases, with 16 bases separating them. CDR3 sequence: CASSPRPGAVETQYF. Written as DNA, the CDR3 is TGTGCCAGCAGCCCTCGGCCAGGGGCTGTAGAGACCCAGTACTTC.

The rearrangement links TRBV11-2 to TRBJ1-1; 8 bases are shared with TRBD1. There are 15 residues in the CDR3. V lost 1 base, J lost 4 bases, and 5 bases stayed unmatched. CDR1 is SGHAT, CDR2 FQNNGV, per germline. CDR3 in DNA: TGTGCCAGCAGCTTAGCAGGAGGACAGGGCACTGAAGCTTTCTTT. Protein product: CASSLAGGQGTEAFF.

CDR3 nucleotide sequence: TGCGCCAGCAGCTTGGGACAACAGAACACCGGGGAGCTGTTTTTT. It codes for CASSLGQQNTGELFF. The rearrangement links TRBV5-1 to TRBJ2-2; no clear D. Germline V gene sequence: CDR1 SGHRS, CDR2 YFSETQ. The CDR3 is 15 residues long. The germline V and J ends were trimmed by 0 bases and 1 base, with 7 bases remaining between them.

This sequence joins TRBV7-6 and TRBJ1-2; 7 bases agree with TRBD1. J lost 8 bases, V lost 1 base, and 7 bases had no gene match. Germline V gene sequence: CDR1 SGHVS, CDR2 FNYEAQ. CDR3 length: 14 amino acids. CDR3 region: CASSLDRTGIGYTF. The CDR3 region has the DNA TGTGCCAGCAGCTTAGATCGGACAGGAATCGGCTACACCTTC.

The chain links TRBV18 to TRBJ1-1; tentative D call: TRBD1 (5 bases). The germline gives CDR1 KGHSH, CDR2 LQKENI. This CDR3 spans 14 amino acids. V was cut by 3 bases and J by 4 bases, with 12 bases left in between. CDR3 protein: CASSPSSGPTEAFF. In DNA form, the CDR3 reads TGTGCCAGCTCACCTTCGTCAGGGCCCACTGAAGCTTTCTTT.

This CDR3 reads CASSVEGVSSGVTYEQYF. The CDR3 DNA follows: TGTGCCAGCAGTGTCGAAGGGGTGTCGAGCGGGGTTACCTACGAGCAGTACTTC. This chain joins TRBV6-4 and TRBJ2-7; TRBD2 aligns across 7 bases. Germline V gene lookup returns CDR1 MRHNA and CDR2 SNTAGT. After removal of 4 bases from V and 2 bases from J, the junction contained 17 bases not matched to a gene. The CDR3 totals 18 residues.

This chain connects TRBV15 to TRBJ1-2; 7 bases align to TRBD1. The CDR3 covers 14 residues. The J segment lost 8 bases and the V segment lost 3 bases, leaving 9 bases of the junction unmatched. Per germline, CDR1 LNHNV and CDR2 YYDKDF (reference sequence). CDR3: CATSSERGLYGYTF. CDR3 sequence (DNA): TGTGCCACCAGCAGTGAGAGGGGGCTCTACGGCTACACCTTC. The full variable domain, rest sourced from reference TRBV15 and TRBJ1-2, is DAMVIQNPRYQVTQFGKPVTLSCSQTLNHNVMYWYQQKSSQAPKLLFHYYDKDFNNEADTPDNFQSRRPNTSFCFLDIRSPGLGDTAMYLCATSSERGLYGYTFGSGTRLTVV.

V is TRBV6-5 and J is TRBJ1-2; a possible D gene is TRBD1 (6 bases). CDR3 length: 15 residues. V lost 6 bases and J lost 0, with 14 bases in between. Per the germline V gene, CDR1 is MNHEY and CDR2 is SVGAGI. The CDR3, as DNA: TGTGCCAGCAGACCAACAGGGAACACTAACTATGGCTACACCTTC. Residues: CASRPTGNTNYGYTF.

The gene calls are TRBV9 and TRBJ2-2; the D gene is possibly TRBD1 (6 bases). V shed 6 bases and J shed 5 bases, with 14 bases lying between them. CDR1 is SGDLS and CDR2 is YYNGEE in the germline V gene. This CDR3 has 14 residues. The CDR3 nucleotides read TGTGCCAGCACAGGGGCGTTTGGAACCGGGGAGCTGTTTTTT. This encodes CASTGAFGTGELFF.

The J gene is TRBJ1-1, the V gene TRBV19, with 7 nucleotides matching TRBD1. Germline CDR1 is LNHDA and CDR2 is SQIVND (reference sequence). This CDR3 has 15 amino acids. V shed 6 bases and J 1 base; nucleotides not matched to a gene: 8. CDR3 sequence: CASSPGTAPNTEAFF. DNA for the CDR3: TGTGCCAGTAGCCCGGGGACAGCTCCGAACACTGAAGCTTTCTTT.